The 4 T cell receptor beta chains in this list originate from one sample, sequenced in a study of cytomegalovirus exposure and HLA in healthy donors. Generated by immunoSEQ multiplex PCR, the TCRdb table keeps only in-frame clones and is missing some. Among approximately 200,000 clones listed, 85% to 95% were seen once. Sequencing was carried out using PBMCs. These receptors were collected from a woman between 18 and 29 years old in good health and CMV-seronegative.

The chain has TRBV5-6 and TRBJ2-1; D ambiguous. This CDR3 comprises 14 residues. V lost 0 bases and J 9 bases, leaving 13 bases between the germline ends. Germline-derived CDR1 and CDR2 are SGHDT and YYEEEE. CDR3 nucleotide sequence: TGTGCCAGCAGCTTGGTGGGTAGCTCCGGTGAGCAGTTCTTC. Translating gives CASSLVGSSGEQFF.

The chain joins TRBV6-5 to TRBJ2-3; 9 bases agree with TRBD1. Trimming at V came to 0 bases and at J to 6 bases, leaving 7 bases not matched to a gene. CDR3 size: 16 residues. Germline lookup yields CDR1 MNHEY and CDR2 SVGAGI. This CDR3 is CASSYSGQGEFDTQYF. DNA of the CDR3: TGTGCCAGCAGTTACTCGGGACAGGGAGAATTTGATACGCAGTATTTT.

The rearrangement joins TRBV12-5 to TRBJ2-3; a possible D gene is TRBD1 (6 bases). This CDR3 has 15 amino acids. Germline CDR1 LGHNT, CDR2 FRNRAP. The V end lost 8 bases, the J end lost 2 bases, and 17 bases lay between the germline ends. CDR3 DNA sequence: TGTGCTAGTACGGCTAGACAGGAGCACACAGATACGCAGTATTTT. It yields the protein CASTARQEHTDTQYF.

The chain employs TRBV6-1 and TRBJ2-3; 7 nucleotides align to TRBD1. The junction had 5 bases not matched to a gene; V was cut back by 9 bases and J by 2 bases. Germline V lookup: CDR1 MNHNS, CDR2 SASEGT. The CDR3 is 13 amino acids. The CDR3 loop is CASYRGHTDTQYF. CDR3 in DNA: TGTGCCAGTTACAGGGGCCACACAGATACGCAGTATTTT.